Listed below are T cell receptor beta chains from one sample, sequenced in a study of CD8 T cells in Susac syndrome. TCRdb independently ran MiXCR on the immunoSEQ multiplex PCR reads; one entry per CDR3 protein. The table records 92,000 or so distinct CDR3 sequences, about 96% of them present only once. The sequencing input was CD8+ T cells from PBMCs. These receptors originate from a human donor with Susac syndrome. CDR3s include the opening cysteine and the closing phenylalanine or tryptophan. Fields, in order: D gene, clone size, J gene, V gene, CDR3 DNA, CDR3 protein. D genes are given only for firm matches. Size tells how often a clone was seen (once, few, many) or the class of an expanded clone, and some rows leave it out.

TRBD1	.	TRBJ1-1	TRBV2	TGTGCCAGCAGGCACAGGGGTGGAGACACTGAAGCTTTCTTT	CASRHRGGDTEAFF
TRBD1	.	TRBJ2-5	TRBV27	TGTGCCAGCAGATTGTCCCGACAGGGGATAGAGACCCAGTACTTC	CASRLSRQGIETQYF
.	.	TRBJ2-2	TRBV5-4	TGTGCCAGCAGCCCTTATCTCACCGGGGAGCTGTTTTTT	CASSPYLTGELFF
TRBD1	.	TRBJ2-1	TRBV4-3	TGCGCCAGCAGCCATCGGGACAGGCTCTACAATGAGCAGTTCTTC	CASSHRDRLYNEQFF
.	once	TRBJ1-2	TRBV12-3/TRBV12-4	TGTGCCAGTCATACCTCGGGGGTCGACTATGGCTACACCTTC	CASHTSGVDYGYTF
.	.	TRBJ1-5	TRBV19	TGTGCCAGTAGTAGTGGATCAGCAACTTTCAATCAGCCCCAGCATTTT	CASSSGSATFNQPQHF
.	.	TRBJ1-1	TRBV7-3	TGTGCCAGCAGCCACGGAAGGGGGAACACTGAAGCTTTCTTT	CASSHGRGNTEAFF
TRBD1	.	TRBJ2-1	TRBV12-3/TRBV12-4	TGTGCCAGCAGGAGGGACAGTAACTCCTACAATGAGCAGTTCTTC	CASRRDSNSYNEQFF
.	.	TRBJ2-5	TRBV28	TGTGCCAGCAGTTTATTCTCCGACAGTCCCCAAGAGACCCAGTACTTC	CASSLFSDSPQETQYF
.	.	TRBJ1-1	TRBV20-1	TGCAGTGCTAGACCCCTGCAGGGGAACACTGAAGCTTTCTTT	CSARPLQGNTEAFF
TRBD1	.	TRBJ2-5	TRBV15	TGTGCCACCAGCAGACAGGGGGCGCGGGGAGAGACCCAGTACTTC	CATSRQGARGETQYF
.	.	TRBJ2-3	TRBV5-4	TGTGCCAGCAGCTTGGGAGAAGAGGATACGCAGTATTTT	CASSLGEEDTQYF
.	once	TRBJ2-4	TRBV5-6	TGTGCCAGCAGCTTCTTAGGGACCAAAAACATTCAGTACTTC	CASSFLGTKNIQYF
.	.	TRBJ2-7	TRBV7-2	TGTGCCAGCAGCTTAGCTCCGGACAGAGCCTACGAGCAGTACTTC	CASSLAPDRAYEQYF
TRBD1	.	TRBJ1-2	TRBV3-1	TGTGCCAGCAGCCAAGAAACAGGGGCTAACTATGGCTACACCTTC	CASSQETGANYGYTF
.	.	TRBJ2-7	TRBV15	TGTGCCACCAGCGTAGGGGGTTCTACCTACGAGCAGTACTTC	CATSVGGSTYEQYF
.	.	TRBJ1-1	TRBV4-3	TGCGCCAGCAGCCAAGGATCCAGGCTGAACACTGAAGCTTTCTTT	CASSQGSRLNTEAFF
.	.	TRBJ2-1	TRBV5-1	TGCGCCAGCAGCTTGGTGGGGTCCTACAATGAGCAGTTCTTC	CASSLVGSYNEQFF
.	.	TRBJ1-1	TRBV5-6	TGTGCCAGCAGCTGGAACAGGGACCTGGTGGCTGAAGCTTTCTTT	CASSWNRDLVAEAFF
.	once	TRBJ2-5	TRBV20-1	TGCAGCCTCACCAGCACACGTTATCAAGAGACCCAGTACTTC	CSLTSTRYQETQYF
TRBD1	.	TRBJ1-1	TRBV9	TGTGCCAGCAGCTCTTTTCACAGGGGCGATGACACTGAAGCTTTCTTT	CASSSFHRGDDTEAFF
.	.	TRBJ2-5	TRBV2	TGTGCCAGCAGTGGCTGGGTGGCCTCAGAGGAGACCCAGTACTTC	CASSGWVASEETQYF
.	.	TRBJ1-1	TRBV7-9	TGTGCCAGCAGCTTAAGCGACAGTTGGGGTACTGAAGCTTTCTTT	CASSLSDSWGTEAFF
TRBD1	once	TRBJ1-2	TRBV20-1	TGCAGTGGACGGGACAGGGGGAGCGGCTACACCTTC	CSGRDRGSGYTF
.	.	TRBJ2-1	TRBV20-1	TGCAGTGCTAGACCAGGACCCCCAGCCAATGAGCAGTTCTTC	CSARPGPPANEQFF
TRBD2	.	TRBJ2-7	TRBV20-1	TGCAGTGCTAGAGACTGGACTAGTGGAGAGCAGTACTTC	CSARDWTSGEQYF
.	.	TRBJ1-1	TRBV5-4	TGTGCCAGCAGCTTGGGCAGCCCGATGAACACTGAAGCTTTCTTT	CASSLGSPMNTEAFF
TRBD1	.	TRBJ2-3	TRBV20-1	TGCAGTGCTGGCTCCGGGACAGGGCCCACAGATACGCAGTATTTT	CSAGSGTGPTDTQYF
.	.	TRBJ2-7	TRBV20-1	TGCAGTGCTAGGGTACCTGGGAGCTCCTACGAGCAGTACTTC	CSARVPGSSYEQYF
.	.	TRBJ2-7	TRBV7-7	TGTGCTAGCAGCGCCGCAGGGACCTACGAGCAGTACTTC	CASSAAGTYEQYF
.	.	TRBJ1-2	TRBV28	TGTGCCAGCAGTTCAGGGTTAGCTAACTATGGCTACACCTTC	CASSSGLANYGYTF
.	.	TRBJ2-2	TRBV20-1	TGCAGCGCCGGTCGAACCATGAACACCGGGGAGCTGTTTTTT	CSAGRTMNTGELFF
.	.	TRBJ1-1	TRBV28	TGTGCCAGCAGTTTCCGGAGGACGGGGACTGAAGCTTTCTTT	CASSFRRTGTEAFF
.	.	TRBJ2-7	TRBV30	TGTGCCTGGATCCGCCGGGACAAGTACGAGCAGTACTTC	CAWIRRDKYEQYF
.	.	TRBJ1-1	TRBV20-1	TGCAGTGCTAGACATGACGGCCCCCGTGGCCTCTTT	CSARHDGPRGLF
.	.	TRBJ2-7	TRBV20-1	TGCAGTGCTAGGGCTCCGAATAGGCTGTCCTACGAGCAGTACTTC	CSARAPNRLSYEQYF
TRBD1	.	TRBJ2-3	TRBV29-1	TGCAGCGTTCGGCAGGGGGTTACAGATACGCAGTATTTT	CSVRQGVTDTQYF
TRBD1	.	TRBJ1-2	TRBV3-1	TGTGCCAGCAGCCAAGAGGAGGGGGCGTTTGGCTACACCTTC	CASSQEEGAFGYTF
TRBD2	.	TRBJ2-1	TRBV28	TGTGCCAGCAGTTTAGAGCGGGGTAAAGGGCGAGAGCAGTTCTTC	CASSLERGKGREQFF
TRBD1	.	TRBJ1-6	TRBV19	TGTGCCAGTAGTTTGGGACAGATTAATTCACCCCTCCACTTT	CASSLGQINSPLHF
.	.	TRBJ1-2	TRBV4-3	TGCGCCAGCAGCCAAGATACCACAGACCCTAGCTACACCTTC	CASSQDTTDPSYTF
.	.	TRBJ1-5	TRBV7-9	TGTGCCAGCAGCTTAGTTGGGATCAATCAGCCCCAGCATTTT	CASSLVGINQPQHF
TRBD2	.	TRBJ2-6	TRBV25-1	TGTGCCGGGGAGGGAAGCACGGAGGTCGTCTCTGGGGCCAACGTCCTGACTTTC	CAGEGSTEVVSGANVLTF
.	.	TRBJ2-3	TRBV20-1	TGCAGTGCCGAGACAGGGGCAGAGCGGGGAGATACGCAGTATTTT	CSAETGAERGDTQYF
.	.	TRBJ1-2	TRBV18	TGTGCCAGCTCCCTCCGGGACGGCGGGGATGGCTACACCTTC	CASSLRDGGDGYTF
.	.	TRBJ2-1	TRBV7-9	TGTGCCAGCAACTCACCGGGACACCAGAATGAGCAGTTCTTC	CASNSPGHQNEQFF
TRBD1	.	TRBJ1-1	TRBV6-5	TGTGCCAGCAGTTACACCTCAGGGGGACCGGACACTGAAGCTTTCTTT	CASSYTSGGPDTEAFF